The 26 T cell receptor beta chains given below trace back to one sample, sequenced in a study of PD-1 blockade in classical Hodgkin lymphoma. The patients all showed relapse after autologous stem cell transplantation, while their brentuximab vedotin exposure varied. Some clones are missing from TCRdb's copy, which holds only in-frame ones; the method was immunoSEQ multiplex PCR. This table holds about 58,000 clones, 80% to 95% found once. This specimen was peripheral blood mononuclear cells (PBMCs), taken before the second cycle of nivolumab. The origin of the receptors is a human donor with classical Hodgkin lymphoma.

This clone was recorded once. This rearrangement joins TRBV6-1 to TRBJ2-5, with a tentative D call TRBD1 (5 bases). The CDR3 consists of 14 residues. Trimming took 6 bases from V and 1 from J, leaving 12 bases between them. Germline V gene sequence: CDR1 MNHNS, CDR2 SASEGT. CDR3 nucleotides: TGTGCCAGCAGGACCAACAGGCCCCAAGAGACCCAGTACTTC. Its translation is CASRTNRPQETQYF.

V and J are TRBV9 and TRBJ1-4, with 10 bases that match TRBD1. Germline CDR1 reads SGDLS; CDR2 reads YYNGEE. Trimming at V came to 2 bases and at J to 6 bases, leaving 4 bases not matched to a gene. The CDR3 spans 15 residues. The CDR3 loop reads CASSVYGTGDEKLFF. The CDR3 DNA reads TGTGCCAGCAGCGTGTACGGGACAGGGGATGAAAAACTGTTTTTT. The full variable domain, completed using reference TRBV9 and TRBJ1-4, is DSGVTQTPKHLITATGQRVTLRCSPRSGDLSVYWYQQSLDQGLQFLIQYYNGEERAKGNILERFSAQQFPDLHSELNLSSLELGDSALYFCASSVYGTGDEKLFFGSGTQLSVL.

This chain links TRBV30 with TRBJ1-1, with 8 bases that match TRBD1. The CDR3 has 14 residues. V trimming: 3 bases; J trimming: 4 bases; junction bases outside the gene matches: 7. In germline, CDR1 is GTSNPN, CDR2 SVGIG (reference sequence). The CDR3 loop reads CAWRTQGASTEAFF. The CDR3 bases are TGTGCCTGGAGAACCCAGGGGGCTTCCACTGAAGCTTTCTTT.

CDR3 protein: CARTEGQETQYF. Here the CDR3 DNA reads TGCGCCAGGACCGAGGGACAAGAGACCCAGTACTTC. This chain links TRBV10-1 with TRBJ2-5, with a possible D match to TRBD2 (5 bases). CDR1 is WNHNN, CDR2 SYGVQD, per germline (reference sequence). CDR3 length equals 12 residues. Trimming stripped 9 bases from V and 2 bases from J, with 10 bases between.

The V gene is TRBV5-6, the J gene TRBJ2-1; perhaps TRBD2 as D (5 bases). Germline CDR1 SGHDT, CDR2 YYEEEE. This CDR3 contains 16 residues. Trimming removed 5 bases from V and 7 bases from J, with 22 bases in between. The CDR3: CASSFEVGESRNEQFF. The CDR3 coding sequence is TGTGCCAGCAGTTTTGAGGTGGGAGAAAGTCGGAATGAGCAGTTCTTC.

V gene TRBV7-2 combines with J gene TRBJ2-5; 8 nucleotides match TRBD1. The V and J ends lost 5 bases and 5 bases, in that order; junction bases with no gene match: 10. The CDR3 loop spans 15 amino acids. Looked up from germline, CDR1 is SGHTA and CDR2 is FQGNSA. The CDR3 sequence: CASSRPDRVVETQYF. CDR3 nucleotides: TGTGCCAGCAGCCGACCGGACAGGGTTGTGGAGACCCAGTACTTC.

This chain joins TRBV6-1 and TRBJ1-2; 7 positions match TRBD1. J lost 3 bases, V lost 6 bases, and 4 bases had no gene match. The CDR3 totals 13 residues. From germline, CDR1 is MNHNS and CDR2 SASEGT. The CDR3 protein is CASSPGQDYGYTF. CDR3 DNA: TGTGCCAGCAGCCCCGGACAGGACTATGGCTACACCTTC.

The J gene is TRBJ2-1, the V gene TRBV7-9; D may correspond to TRBD1 or TRBD2 (5 bases each). CDR3 length: 17 amino acids. V lost 1 base and J 3 bases, leaving 16 bases between the germline ends. Looked up from germline, CDR1 is SEHNR and CDR2 is FQNEAQ (reference sequence). CDR3 protein: CASSLEGRAGNYNEQFF. The CDR3 coding sequence is TGTGCCAGCAGCTTAGAGGGGCGGGCCGGCAACTACAATGAGCAGTTCTTC.

This chain uses TRBV7-9 with TRBJ1-1; D perhaps matches TRBD1 (6 bases). This CDR3 comprises 15 residues. V was clipped by 3 bases and J by 5 bases, with 16 bases between them. CDR1 and CDR2 (germline): SEHNR, FQNEAQ (reference sequence). The CDR3 sequence is CASSLFGGMRTEAFF. CDR3 sequence (DNA): TGTGCCAGCAGCTTGTTTGGGGGCATGAGGACTGAAGCTTTCTTT.

This rearrangement joins TRBV28 to TRBJ2-1, with TRBD2 identical over 8 bases. Germline V CDR1 and CDR2: MDHEN, SYDVKM. The CDR3 extends over 14 amino acids. V shed 3 bases and J 5 bases; nucleotides not matched to a gene: 3. The CDR3 loop reads CASSLALADNEQFF. The CDR3 DNA sequence: TGTGCCAGCAGTTTGGCACTAGCGGACAATGAGCAGTTCTTC.

The chain recombines TRBV5-6 with TRBJ2-5, with D uncertain. The J call could be wrong; TRBJ2-7 is a better fit for the DNA end. The CDR3 spans 15 residues. Germline V gene sequence: CDR1 SGHDT, CDR2 YYEEEE. This chain's CDR3 is CASSSLDGAIYEQYF. As DNA, the CDR3 is TGTGCCAGCAGCTCGCTGGACGGAGCAATCTACGAGCAGTACTTC.

By proportion, this clone is medium-sized. The chain is built from TRBV28 and TRBJ2-3; D gene unclear. CDR3 length: 16 amino acids. CDR1 is MDHEN and CDR2 is SYDVKM in the germline V gene. Trimming removed 6 bases at V and 4 bases at J, with 20 bases between. CDR3 sequence (DNA): TGTGCCAGCAGCTCGACACCATCCGCACGGGCAGATACGCAGTATTTT. This translates into CASSSTPSARADTQYF.

The V and J genes are TRBV6-5 and TRBJ2-7; the match to TRBD2 covers 16 bases. The CDR3 has 15 residues. Germline-derived CDR1 and CDR2 are MNHEY and SVGAGI. With V trimmed by 6 bases and J by 6 bases, 5 bases remained unmatched. The DNA for the CDR3 is TGTGCCAGCAGCCTGGGACTAGCGGGGGGGCGCGAGCAGTACTTC. Translating gives CASSLGLAGGREQYF.

The rearrangement links TRBV1 to TRBJ2-3; the D segment call TRBD2 is taken from the table without a DNA check. TRBV1 is a listed pseudogene. The CDR3 consists of 17 residues. For the CDR3, the DNA is TGCACCAGCAGCCAGCCGGGGACTTCCTTTTATCCAGATACGCAGTATTTT. It translates to CTSSQPGTSFYPDTQYF.

The rearrangement uses TRBV7-9 and TRBJ1-5, with D uncertain. V was cut by 3 bases and J by 6 bases, with 6 bases left in between. CDR1 SEHNR and CDR2 FQNEAQ come from the germline V gene (reference sequence). This CDR3 has 12 amino acids. The CDR3 sequence: CASSLTGQPQHF. In nucleotides, the CDR3 is TGTGCCAGCAGCTTGACCGGTCAGCCCCAGCATTTT.

This clone was detected only once. J is TRBJ1-4 and V is TRBV20-1, with no clear D. There are 11 residues in the CDR3. V was shortened by 4 bases and J by 8 bases, with 8 bases between the two germline ends. Per the germline V gene, CDR1 is DFQATT and CDR2 is SNEGSKA (reference sequence). Here the CDR3 DNA reads TGCAGTGCTAAAAGGAGGGAAAAACTGTTTTTT. Protein product: CSAKRREKLFF.

In this sample, this clone turned up a few times. The chain uses TRBV7-6 and TRBJ1-5, with a weak D call TRBD1 (6 bases). The CDR3 spans 13 residues. Germline V CDR1 and CDR2: SGHVS, FNYEAQ. V lost 6 bases, J lost 6 bases, and 12 bases lay in between. The CDR3 sequence is CASSRGAGQPQHF. For the CDR3, the DNA is TGTGCCAGCAGTAGGGGGGCCGGTCAGCCCCAGCATTTT.

The chain links TRBV11-3 to TRBJ2-1; D is perhaps TRBD1 or TRBD2 (6 bases each). Germline values: CDR1 SGHNT, CDR2 YENEEA. The CDR3 covers 14 residues. Trimming pared 1 base from V and 7 bases from J, leaving 11 bases between. CDR3 loop: CASSLAGGQNEQFF. The CDR3 bases are TGTGCCAGCAGCTTAGCCGGGGGCCAGAATGAGCAGTTCTTC. Combining the CDR3 with reference TRBV11-3 and TRBJ2-1 gives the whole variable domain EAGVVQSPRYKIIEKKQPVAFWCNPISGHNTLYWYLQNLGQGPELLIRYENEEAVDDSQLPKDRFSAERLKGVDSTLKIQPAELGDSAVYLCASSLAGGQNEQFFGPGTRLTVL.

This chain connects TRBV5-1 to TRBJ2-3; 8 nucleotides agree with TRBD1. Looked up from germline, CDR1 is SGHRS and CDR2 is YFSETQ. The CDR3 contains 16 residues. Germline trimming cut 1 base from V and 1 base from J; bases unmatched to any gene: 5. CDR3 residues: CASSLPGGYGTDTQYF. The DNA for the CDR3 is TGCGCCAGCAGCTTGCCAGGGGGCTATGGCACAGATACGCAGTATTTT.

The chain carries TRBV7-9 and TRBJ1-2; D not certain. This CDR3 spans 16 amino acids. V was clipped by 1 base and J by 5 bases, with 17 bases between them. CDR1 and CDR2 from the germline V gene are SEHNR and FQNEAQ (reference sequence). The CDR3 protein is CASSLVSVDSGYGYTF. Written as DNA, the CDR3 is TGTGCCAGCAGCTTAGTGTCTGTGGACTCGGGGTATGGCTACACCTTC.

V is TRBV9 and J is TRBJ1-6, with D possibly matching TRBD1 (6 bases). Trimming took 4 bases from V and 5 from J, leaving 16 bases between them. This CDR3 contains 16 residues. Germline V gene sequence: CDR1 SGDLS, CDR2 YYNGEE. Here the CDR3 DNA reads TGTGCCAGCAGCCCTCTCGGGGGCGGACATAATTCACCCCTCCACTTT. As protein: CASSPLGGGHNSPLHF.

This clone was observed a few times. The chain couples TRBV11-2 to TRBJ1-4; tentative D call: TRBD1 (5 bases). Germline V CDR1 and CDR2: SGHAT, FQNNGV. The length of the CDR3 is 19 residues. V was shortened by 0 bases and J by 0 bases, with 17 bases between the two germline ends. The CDR3 nucleotides are TGTGCCAGCAGCTTAGATCTGGGCCCCGGGGGAGCAACTAATGAAAAACTGTTTTTT. It yields the protein CASSLDLGPGGATNEKLFF.

The genes are TRBV7-2 and TRBJ2-7, with 14 bases matching TRBD2. The CDR3 contains 18 residues. Germline trimming cut 2 bases from V and 3 bases from J; bases unmatched to any gene: 9. The V gene's germline CDR1 is SGHTA and CDR2 FQGNSA. The CDR3 is CASSLSATSGRARYEQYF. In nucleotides, the CDR3 is TGTGCCAGCAGCTTATCTGCGACTAGCGGGAGGGCCCGCTACGAGCAGTACTTC. The variable domain in full, with the rest retrieved from reference TRBV7-2 and TRBJ2-7, is GAGVSQSPSNKVTEKGKDVELRCDPISGHTALYWYRQSLGQGLEFLIYFQGNSAPDKSGLPSDRFSAERTGGSVSTLTIQRTQQEDSAVYLCASSLSATSGRARYEQYFGPGTRLTVT.

This clone appeared a single time. An end of the junction differs from the germline gene, which may be a read error. This chain joins TRBV9 and TRBJ2-2; D may be TRBD1 or TRBD2 (5 bases each). The germline gives CDR1 SGDLS, CDR2 YYNGEE. The CDR3 runs to 16 residues. CDR3 amino acids: CASTVAGTANTGELFF. In DNA form, the CDR3 reads TGTGCCAGCACCGTAGCCGGGACGGCGAACACCGGGGAGCTGTTTTTT.

This clone was recorded once. The chain carries TRBV27 and TRBJ2-7; D is perhaps TRBD1 or TRBD2 (5 bases each). Trimming left V 4 bases short and J 0 bases short, with 16 bases between. From germline, CDR1 is MNHEY and CDR2 SMNVEV (reference sequence). The CDR3 totals 16 residues. The CDR3 protein is CASSSPGATRSYEQYF. The DNA of the CDR3 is TGTGCCAGCAGTTCTCCCGGGGCTACCCGCTCCTACGAGCAGTACTTC.

The V and J genes are TRBV12-5 and TRBJ2-3; no reliable D call. Trimming cost V 6 bases and J 1 base, with 5 bases left between them. CDR1 is LGHNT and CDR2 is FRNRAP in the germline V gene. The CDR3 is made up of 12 amino acids. As DNA, the CDR3 is TGTGCTAGTGGCGTAGGCACAGATACGCAGTATTTT. Translating gives CASGVGTDTQYF.